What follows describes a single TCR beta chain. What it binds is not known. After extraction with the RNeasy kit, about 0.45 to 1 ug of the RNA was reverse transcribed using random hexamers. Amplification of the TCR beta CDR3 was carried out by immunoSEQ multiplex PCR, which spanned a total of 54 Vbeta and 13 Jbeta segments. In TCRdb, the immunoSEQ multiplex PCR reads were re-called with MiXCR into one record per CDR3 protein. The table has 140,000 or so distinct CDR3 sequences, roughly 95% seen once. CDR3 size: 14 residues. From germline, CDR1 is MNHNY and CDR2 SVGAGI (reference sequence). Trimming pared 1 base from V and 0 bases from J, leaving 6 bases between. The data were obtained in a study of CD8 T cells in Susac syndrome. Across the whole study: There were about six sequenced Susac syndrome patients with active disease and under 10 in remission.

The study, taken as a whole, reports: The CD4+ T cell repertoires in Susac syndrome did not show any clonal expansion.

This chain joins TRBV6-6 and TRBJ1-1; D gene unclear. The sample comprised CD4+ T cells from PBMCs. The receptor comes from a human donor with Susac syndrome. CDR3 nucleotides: TGTGCCAGCAGTTACTGGACCATGAACACTGAAGCTTTCTTT. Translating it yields CASSYWTMNTEAFF.